The rows below give T cell receptor beta chains drawn from one sample of a study of tumor-infiltrating lymphocytes in oesophageal squamous cell carcinoma. TCRdb passed the PCR reads through MiXCR, listing each CDR3 protein once. The repertoire holds about 19,000 distinct CDR3 sequences, with around 38% as singletons. The sequencing sample was made of blood. The receptors were gathered from a male donor with esophageal squamous cell carcinoma. CDR3s include the opening cysteine and the closing phenylalanine or tryptophan. D genes are given only for firm matches. Clone size is stated in some rows and not others, as once, few, many or a class when expanded.

j_call d_call clone_size v_call cdr3_aa cdr3_nt
TRBJ2-7 . . TRBV7-6 CASSPYDSREQYF TGTGCCAGCAGCCCCTACGACAGCCGCGAGCAGTACTTC
TRBJ2-3 . medium-sized TRBV12-3/TRBV12-4 CASSPPNGDGQYF TGTGCCAGCAGCCCCCCTAACGGCGATGGGCAGTATTTT
TRBJ2-7 . many TRBV6-5 CASSYPPSYEQYF TGTGCCAGCAGTTACCCCCCTTCCTACGAGCAGTACTTC
TRBJ1-1 . . TRBV7-9 CASSLGTVTEAFF TGTGCCAGCAGCTTAGGGACAGTAACTGAAGCTTTCTTT
TRBJ2-3 . many TRBV6-1 CASSSTDTQYF TGTGCCAGCAGTTCAACAGATACGCAGTATTTT
TRBJ2-7 TRBD2 many TRBV12-3/TRBV12-4 CASTWGGTTYEQYF TGTGCCAGCACCTGGGGGGGGACGACCTACGAGCAGTACTTC
TRBJ2-1 . . TRBV11-3 CASSPRLRSSYNEQFF TGTGCCAGCAGCCCCCGACTAAGGAGCTCCTACAATGAGCAGTTCTTC
TRBJ1-2 TRBD1 many TRBV19 CASVDRVGYGYTF TGTGCCAGCGTTGACAGGGTTGGCTATGGCTACACCTTC
TRBJ2-3 TRBD2 many TRBV6-1 CASSLMVVAGGTDTQYF TGTGCCAGCAGCCTAATGGTGGTAGCGGGTGGCACAGATACGCAGTATTTT
TRBJ2-2 TRBD2 . TRBV7-7 CASSPGGRTGELFF TGTGCTAGCAGCCCCGGGGGGAGGACCGGGGAGCTGTTTTTT
TRBJ2-7 . many TRBV23-1 CASSPVSLSSYEQYF TGCGCCAGCAGTCCCGTCTCTCTCTCCTCCTACGAGCAGTACTTC
TRBJ2-3 . many TRBV10-1 CASSSGFSDTQYF TGCGCCAGCAGCTCAGGGTTTTCAGATACGCAGTATTTT
TRBJ1-1 TRBD1 medium-sized TRBV7-8 CASSFLLQGRHGNTEAFF TGTGCCAGCAGCTTCTTATTACAGGGGCGACACGGGAACACTGAAGCTTTCTTT
TRBJ2-7 . few TRBV7-2 CASSLVGGSYEQYF TGTGCCAGCAGCTTAGTGGGGGGCTCTTACGAGCAGTACTTC
TRBJ2-1 TRBD1 many TRBV14 CASSQGTGIYNEQFF TGTGCCAGCAGCCAGGGGACAGGGATCTACAATGAGCAGTTCTTC
TRBJ2-1 TRBD2 . TRBV12-3/TRBV12-4 CASSLQREWDEQFF TGTGCCAGCAGTTTGCAGCGGGAGTGGGATGAGCAGTTCTTC
TRBJ2-1 TRBD1 many TRBV24-1 CATGQGVTKFNEQFF TGTGCCACCGGACAGGGAGTAACGAAGTTCAATGAGCAGTTCTTC
TRBJ2-7 TRBD1 . TRBV7-2 CASSPDRGRSYEQYF TGTGCCAGCAGCCCCGACAGGGGGAGGTCCTACGAGCAGTACTTC
TRBJ2-5 . . TRBV7-6 CASSFSGAGEQYF TGTGCCAGCAGCTTCTCCGGGGCGGGTGAGCAGTACTTC
TRBJ2-3 . . TRBV6-1 CASREMDTQYF TGTGCCAGCAGGGAAATGGATACGCAGTATTTT
TRBJ2-4 . . TRBV7-2 CASSLARPHNIQYF TGTGCCAGCAGCTTAGCTAGACCCCATAACATTCAGTACTTC
TRBJ2-7 TRBD2 many TRBV10-3 CAIAGGLAHEQYF TGTGCCATAGCGGGAGGACTAGCCCACGAGCAGTACTTC
TRBJ2-7 . . TRBV7-6 CASSLGIQSSYEQYF TGTGCCAGCAGCTTAGGTATCCAGAGCTCCTACGAGCAGTACTTC
TRBJ2-7 . . TRBV27 CASSLSSTGILWLHLRF .
TRBJ2-4 TRBD1 . TRBV20-1 CSAQGANIQYF TGCAGTGCCCAGGGGGCAAACATTCAGTACTTC
TRBJ2-7 TRBD2 . TRBV14 CASSSNLLAGGPYEQYF TGTGCCAGCAGTTCTAACTTACTAGCGGGGGGGCCGTACGAGCAGTACTTC
TRBJ2-2 TRBD1 medium-sized TRBV7-8 CASSSGQGGTGELFF TGTGCCAGCAGCTCGGGACAGGGAGGGACCGGGGAGCTGTTTTTT
TRBJ2-2 TRBD2 few TRBV7-8 CASSRLAGATNTGELFF TGTGCCAGCAGCCGACTAGCGGGGGCGACAAACACCGGGGAGCTGTTTTTT
TRBJ2-7 . . TRBV18 CASSTYLGEQYF TGTGCCAGCTCCACCTATTTAGGCGAGCAGTACTTC
TRBJ1-1 . many TRBV5-1 CASTPPGVAEAFF TGCGCCAGCACCCCTCCAGGTGTGGCTGAAGCTTTCTTT
TRBJ2-1 TRBD1 . TRBV6-1 CAEGQGARNEQFF TGTGCCGAAGGACAGGGGGCGAGGAATGAGCAGTTCTTC
TRBJ2-5 TRBD2 few TRBV7-8 CASSPPVVAGGETQYF TGTGCCAGCAGCCCCCCGGTGGTAGCGGGGGGAGAGACCCAGTACTTC
TRBJ2-1 . . TRBV28 CASSGRPDEQFF TGTGCCAGCAGCGGCCGCCCCGATGAGCAGTTCTTC
TRBJ1-2 TRBD1 medium-sized TRBV11-2 CASSLGRDRGPNYGYTF TGTGCCAGCAGCTTAGGTCGGGACAGGGGGCCTAACTATGGCTACACCTTC
TRBJ2-1 TRBD2 . TRBV7-3 CASSLGTSYNEQFF TGTGCCAGCAGCTTAGGGACTAGCTACAATGAGCAGTTCTTC
TRBJ2-4 TRBD2 . TRBV7-3 CASSSSLGLAGEQYF TGTGCCAGCAGCTCCAGCCTCGGACTGGCGGGGGAGCAGTACTTC
TRBJ1-1 TRBD1 many TRBV12-3/TRBV12-4 CASSWTGSGEAFF TGTGCCAGCAGTTGGACAGGATCAGGTGAAGCTTTCTTT
TRBJ2-7 TRBD1 . TRBV7-8 CASSLGQGIEVRLYEQYF TGTGCCAGCAGCTTAGGACAGGGAATTGAGGTCCGCCTCTACGAGCAGTACTTC
TRBJ2-7 . many TRBV27 CASSEGAGKSSYEQYF TGTGCCAGCAGCGAGGGGGCGGGAAAGAGCTCCTACGAGCAGTACTTC
TRBJ2-1 . many TRBV6-1 CASSSGVWEQFF TGTGCCAGCAGTTCGGGAGTCTGGGAGCAGTTCTTC
TRBJ2-7 . many TRBV5-1 CASSARLDEQYF TGCGCCAGCAGCGCACGCCTCGACGAGCAGTACTTC
TRBJ2-1 . large TRBV7-6 CASSFVYGTHNEQFF TGTGCCAGCAGCTTCGTGTACGGGACCCACAATGAGCAGTTCTTC
TRBJ2-5 TRBD1 . TRBV7-3 CASSLMGTGGETQYF TGTGCCAGCAGCTTAATGGGGACAGGCGGGGAGACCCAGTACTTC
TRBJ2-1 . . TRBV10-2 CATIAPGDEQFF TGCGCCACTATAGCACCGGGGGATGAGCAGTTCTTC
TRBJ2-2 . few TRBV6-1 CASKNTGELFF TGTGCCAGCAAGAACACCGGGGAGCTGTTTTTT
TRBJ1-5 . many TRBV5-8 CASSAQYQPQHF TGTGCCAGCAGTGCTCAATACCAGCCCCAGCATTTT
TRBJ2-1 . . TRBV27 CASTGGTPYNEQFF TGTGCCAGCACCGGTGGGACCCCCTACAATGAGCAGTTCTTC
TRBJ1-5 . many TRBV5-6 CASSLEGSLTQHF TGTGCCAGCAGCTTGGAAGGGTCTTTGACCCAGCATTTT
TRBJ2-5 TRBD2 . TRBV11-2 CASSLLTSGSETQYF TGTGCCAGCAGCTTGTTGACTAGCGGGAGTGAGACCCAGTACTTC
TRBJ2-1 . . TRBV7-3 CTHYNEQFF TGTACCCACTACAATGAGCAGTTCTTC
TRBJ1-1 TRBD1 . TRBV6-9 CASSRQGRRATEAFF TGTGCCAGCAGCAGACAGGGGAGACGGGCCACTGAAGCTTTCTTT
TRBJ2-1 . medium-sized TRBV6-6 CASSYVTHNEQFF TGTGCCAGCAGTTACGTCACCCACAATGAGCAGTTCTTC